The rows below give T cell receptor beta chains drawn from one sample of a study of cytomegalovirus exposure and HLA in healthy donors. The method was immunoSEQ multiplex PCR; TCRdb's version includes in-frame clones alone and lacks a portion of them. The sample shows fewer than 130,000 clones, more than 60% of them seen only once. The sequenced sample was PBMCs. Receptor source: a female donor in good health and CMV-seropositive. Both conserved end residues are part of each CDR3. The order of the fields is clone size, V gene, J gene, D gene, CDR3 DNA, CDR3 protein. The D gene is left open where the match is weak. Clone size is shown for a subset of rows, as once, few, many or a class of expanded clone.

NA	TRBV7-2	TRBJ2-4	TRBD2	TGTGCCAGCAGCTCCGGACTAGCGGGAGCCTCACGGGCCAAAAACATTCAGTACTTC	CASSSGLAGASRAKNIQYF
NA	TRBV5-1	TRBJ1-2	TRBD1	TGCGCCAGCAGCCTAGGACAGGGCGCTTGGGATGGCTACACCTTC	CASSLGQGAWDGYTF
few	TRBV27	TRBJ2-3	NA	TGTGCCAGCAGTTTATTAGCGGCTGCTAGCACAGATACGCAGTATTTT	CASSLLAAASTDTQYF
once	TRBV29-1	TRBJ1-5	TRBD1	TGCAGCGGTATGGACAGGGGTCCCAATCAGCCCCAGCATTTT	CSGMDRGPNQPQHF
NA	TRBV27	TRBJ1-2	TRBD1	TGTGCCAGCAGTATCCAATCCGGACAGGGGGCCTATGGCTACACCTTC	CASSIQSGQGAYGYTF
once	TRBV7-2	TRBJ1-2	NA	TGTGCCAGGTCGGGAAGGGAGGACTATGGCTACACCTTC	CARSGREDYGYTF
once	TRBV7-2	TRBJ1-1	NA	TGTGCCAGCAGCCAGATACAGGTAGGGACTGAAGCTTTCTTT	CASSQIQVGTEAFF
NA	TRBV9	TRBJ1-2	NA	TGTGCCAGCAGCGTAGCCGGGGAGTCCAACTATGGCTACACCTTC	CASSVAGESNYGYTF
NA	TRBV27	TRBJ1-1	TRBD1	TGTGCCAGCAGTTCGACAGGGGGCATGGAAGCTTTCTTT	CASSSTGGMEAFF
NA	TRBV5-4	TRBJ1-1	NA	TGTGCCAGCAGCTCTGCAGGTAGACACACTGAAGCTTTCTTT	CASSSAGRHTEAFF
NA	TRBV9	TRBJ1-3	NA	TGTGCCAGCAGCGTAGACCAGGTTTACTCTGGAAACACCATATATTTT	CASSVDQVYSGNTIYF
NA	TRBV5-1	TRBJ2-7	TRBD2	TGCGCCAGCAGCTTAAGCGGGATTAGCACCTACGAGCAGTACTTC	CASSLSGISTYEQYF
NA	TRBV11-2	TRBJ2-4	NA	TGTGCCAGCAGCTTACTCGAACAGGGCATTCAGTACTTC	CASSLLEQGIQYF
NA	TRBV2	TRBJ1-4	TRBD1	TGTGCCAGCAGCCCTGATATGGCAGGGGGTGCAACTAATGAAAAACTGTTTTTT	CASSPDMAGGATNEKLFF
NA	TRBV5-8	TRBJ2-3	TRBD2	TGTGCCAGCAGCCTCTCCGAGCTAGCGGGAGGGGGAAACACAGATACGCAGTATTTT	CASSLSELAGGGNTDTQYF
few	TRBV2	TRBJ2-2	TRBD2	TGTGCCAGCAGAGCGGGGTCGAACACCGGGGAGCTGTTTTTT	CASRAGSNTGELFF
NA	TRBV6-6	TRBJ2-5	NA	TGTGCCAGCAGTTACTCGGGTCGGGTCACCCAAGAGACCCAGTACTTC	CASSYSGRVTQETQYF
NA	TRBV5-1	TRBJ2-6	NA	TGCGCCAGCAGCCAGAGAGGTAACACAGGGACTGGGGCCAACGTCCTGACTTTC	CASSQRGNTGTGANVLTF
few	TRBV29-1	TRBJ1-2	TRBD1	TGCAGCGTTGAAGGGACAGGGGGTAGAGGCTACACCTTC	CSVEGTGGRGYTF
NA	TRBV7-8	TRBJ1-1	NA	TGTGCCAGTAAACAGGGATCTCAGAACACTGAAGCTTTCTTT	CASKQGSQNTEAFF
NA	TRBV6-1	TRBJ2-7	NA	TGTGCCAGCAGTGAACCCCCCTTGCGGGGGCCCTACGAGCAGTACTTC	CASSEPPLRGPYEQYF
NA	TRBV7-8	TRBJ1-5	NA	TGTGCCAGCACCCAACAGGGAAACAATCAGCCCCAGCATTTT	CASTQQGNNQPQHF
NA	TRBV27	TRBJ1-2	NA	TGTGCCAGCAGTCCAAACAGGGATTTATTCTATGGCTACACCTTC	CASSPNRDLFYGYTF
NA	TRBV20-1	TRBJ2-7	NA	TGCAGTGCCCGATTAAGCGGAGAGCAGTACTTC	CSARLSGEQYF
NA	TRBV6-6	TRBJ2-7	NA	TGTGCCAGCAGTTACTCGGGAACAGGAACCCGCGAGCAGTACTTC	CASSYSGTGTREQYF
NA	TRBV27	TRBJ2-3	NA	TGTGCCAGCGGCATACCGCGGACGGGCAGGGCAGATACGCAGTATTTT	CASGIPRTGRADTQYF
NA	TRBV6-1	TRBJ2-1	TRBD1	TGTGCCAGCGCCCGGGACAGGGGAGTGGGCAATGAGCAGTTCTTC	CASARDRGVGNEQFF
NA	TRBV30	TRBJ2-3	NA	TGTGCCTGGACCAGGAACAGGGCTAGCACAGATACGCAGTATTTT	CAWTRNRASTDTQYF
NA	TRBV7-2	TRBJ2-7	NA	TGTGCCAGCACGCGAGGGGGTACGGGGGGCGAGCAGTACTTC	CASTRGGTGGEQYF
few	TRBV30	TRBJ2-2	TRBD2	TGTGCCTGGAGTGTAAGCGGACTAGCGGGAGGGGAGCTGTTTTTT	CAWSVSGLAGGELFF
NA	TRBV27	TRBJ1-2	TRBD1	TGTGCCAGCAGCCGGATGACAGGGGGAGGCTACACCTTC	CASSRMTGGGYTF
NA	TRBV5-4	TRBJ2-3	NA	TGTGCCAGCAGCTTGGCCTCAACTAGGCGGCCAGATACGCAGTATTTT	CASSLASTRRPDTQYF
once	TRBV5-1	TRBJ2-1	NA	TGCGCCAGCAGCTTGGCGCAGTTCTACAATGAGCAGTTCTTC	CASSLAQFYNEQFF
NA	TRBV6-1	TRBJ1-2	TRBD1	TGTGCCAGCAGTGGACAGGGGCGAAGTGGCTACACCTTC	CASSGQGRSGYTF
few	TRBV11-2	TRBJ1-1	NA	TGTGCCAGCAGCCCCGGTCGGGTCACTGAAGCTTTCTTT	CASSPGRVTEAFF
NA	TRBV6-1	TRBJ2-1	TRBD2	TGTGCCAGCAGTGAGCGAGCGGGAAACTACAATGAGCAGTTCTTC	CASSERAGNYNEQFF